Presented here are 31 T cell receptor beta chains from one specimen sequenced in a study of shared clonotypes between healthy human individuals. Generated by immunoSEQ multiplex PCR, the TCRdb table keeps only in-frame clones and is missing some. The data hold 2 million to 2.5 million clones, with almost 96% observed a single time. The sample was naive CD4+ T cells sorted from blood. Noted subset: CD45RA+ positively selected. These receptors were taken from a man younger than 35 in good health.

The chain uses TRBV2 and TRBJ2-7; D gene ambiguous. V lost 7 bases to trimming and J lost 8 bases, with 15 bases between them. CDR1 and CDR2 from the germline V gene are SNHLY and FYNNEI. The CDR3 length is 12 residues. The CDR3: CASNSLRTQQYF. The DNA for the CDR3 is TGTGCCAGCAATTCCTTGCGAACCCAGCAGTACTTC.

V and J are TRBV2 and TRBJ2-1; 7 bases align to TRBD1. The CDR3 runs 15 residues. The V gene end was trimmed by 6 bases and the J gene end by 2 bases; junction bases not matched to a gene: 7. From germline, CDR1 is SNHLY and CDR2 FYNNEI. The CDR3 nucleotides read TGTGCCAGCAGCCGAGGGGGCAATCCCTACAATGAGCAGTTCTTC. As protein: CASSRGGNPYNEQFF.

V and J are TRBV21-1 and TRBJ1-1. TRBV21-1 is marked as a pseudogene. The CDR3 is 14 amino acids. The CDR3 loop reads CASSTRHRGTEAFF. The CDR3 region has the DNA TGTGCCAGCAGCACACGACATCGGGGAACTGAAGCTTTCTTT.

The CDR3 reads CSVAVGGLIYNEQFF. The CDR3 DNA is TGCAGCGTAGCGGTCGGGGGGCTAATCTACAATGAGCAGTTCTTC. The chain recombines TRBV29-1 with TRBJ2-1; D perhaps matches TRBD2 (7 bases). Germline CDR1 reads SQVTM; CDR2 reads ANQGSEA. Trimming cost V 6 bases and J 3 bases, with 18 bases left between them. The CDR3 totals 15 residues.

J is TRBJ2-5 and V is TRBV18; 9 bases map to TRBD2. Germline loops: CDR1 KGHSH, CDR2 LQKENI. CDR3 size: 15 residues. J lost 2 bases, V lost 3 bases, and 4 bases had no gene match. The CDR3, as DNA: TGTGCCAGCTCACCGCAGGCGGGGGGGCAAGAGACCCAGTACTTC. The encoded protein is CASSPQAGGQETQYF.

This chain links TRBV7-2 with TRBJ1-2, with D tentatively TRBD1 (6 bases). This CDR3 has 17 residues. The V gene's germline CDR1 is SGHTA and CDR2 FQGNSA. V lost 5 bases, J lost 8 bases, and 27 bases lay in between. CDR3 amino acids: CASSPGGGEVLVKGYTF. The CDR3 coding sequence is TGTGCCAGCAGCCCTGGGGGCGGGGAGGTATTGGTTAAGGGCTACACCTTC.

The chain employs TRBV4-3 and TRBJ2-1; D possibly matches TRBD1 or TRBD2 (5 bases each). Germline V lookup: CDR1 LGHNA, CDR2 YSLEER. V was clipped by 2 bases and J by 4 bases, with 9 bases between them. CDR3 size: 14 residues. Here the CDR3 reads CASSQPGRYNEQFF. CDR3 coding DNA: TGCGCCAGCAGCCAACCGGGACGTTACAATGAGCAGTTCTTC.

The J gene is TRBJ1-1, the V gene TRBV7-9; 7 bases are a match to TRBD1. J lost 1 base, V lost 11 bases, and 4 bases had no gene match. Germline-derived CDR1 and CDR2 are SEHNR and FQNEAQ (reference sequence). This CDR3 is 12 amino acids long. CDR3 amino acids: CAGQVTNTEAFF. CDR3 coding DNA: TGTGCCGGACAGGTCACGAACACTGAAGCTTTCTTT.

Points on this clone: Other DNA sequences in this specimen translate into the identical CDR3. The chain recombines TRBV5-1 with TRBJ2-3; D remains unclear. The CDR3 length is 14 residues. Germline-derived CDR1 and CDR2 are SGHRS and YFSETQ. Trimming took off 0 bases at V and 2 bases at J, with 7 bases between the two ends. The CDR3 nucleotides are TGCGCCAGCAGCTTGGGTGGCTACACAGATACGCAGTATTTT. This sequence encodes CASSLGGYTDTQYF.

The CDR3 region is CASRGPGTDTIYF. DNA of the CDR3: TGTGCCAGCAGGGGACCCGGGACAGACACCATATATTTT. V is TRBV2 and J is TRBJ1-3; TRBD1 matches 7 bases. The germline gives CDR1 SNHLY, CDR2 FYNNEI. The V gene end was trimmed by 6 bases and the J gene end by 8 bases; junction bases not matched to a gene: 7. The CDR3 spans 13 residues.

V is TRBV5-4 and J is TRBJ2-1; no clear D gene. The V gene lost 0 bases and the J gene lost 0 bases, with 10 bases spanning the gap. CDR3 length: 16 residues. CDR1 is SGHNT, CDR2 YYREEE, per germline (reference sequence). This CDR3 is CASSLDSSYSYNEQFF. DNA of the CDR3: TGTGCCAGCAGCTTGGACTCATCTTACTCCTACAATGAGCAGTTCTTC. Full variable domain (missing parts from reference TRBV5-4 and TRBJ2-1): ETGVTQSPTHLIKTRGQQVTLRCSSQSGHNTVSWYQQALGQGPQFIFQYYREEENGRGNFPPRFSGLQFPNYSSELNVNALELDDSALYLCASSLDSSYSYNEQFFGPGTRLTVL.

This clone was found once. The chain recombines TRBV2 with TRBJ2-1, with D maybe TRBD1 (6 bases). Germline V CDR1 and CDR2: SNHLY, FYNNEI. The V end was cut by 4 bases, the J end by 4 bases, with 8 bases between. The CDR3 sequence is 13 residues long. The CDR3 reads CASSGGRYNEQFF. The CDR3 DNA is TGTGCCAGCAGTGGGGGGCGGTACAATGAGCAGTTCTTC.

This rearrangement joins TRBV20-1 to TRBJ2-5; D is undetermined. CDR3 length: 10 amino acids. V lost 6 bases, J lost 3 bases, and 5 bases lay in between. Germline V CDR1 and CDR2: DFQATT, SNEGSKA (reference sequence). CDR3 coding DNA: TGCAGTGCCCAGGAAGAGACCCAGTACTTC. Translation: CSAQEETQYF.

The chain links TRBV18 to TRBJ1-1, with TRBD1 identical over 7 bases. V lost 2 bases and J lost 1; bases outside the gene matches: 10. Germline CDR1 reads KGHSH; CDR2 reads LQKENI. The CDR3 is 17 residues long. The CDR3 nucleotides read TGTGCCAGCTCACCAACGACAGGGTTGTTAGGGAACACTGAAGCTTTCTTT. The encoded protein is CASSPTTGLLGNTEAFF.

V usage is TRBV7-9 and J usage is TRBJ1-3, with D maybe TRBD1 (5 bases). Trimming pared 2 bases from V and 4 bases from J, leaving 12 bases between. Germline CDR1 is SEHNR and CDR2 is FQNEAQ (reference sequence). This CDR3 is built from 15 residues. The CDR3 spells CASSLSGSGGNTIYF. The CDR3 nucleotides are TGTGCCAGCAGCTTATCAGGGAGTGGCGGAAACACCATATATTTT.

The chain recombines TRBV30 with TRBJ1-4, with D unresolved. Germline CDR1 reads GTSNPN; CDR2 reads SVGIG (reference sequence). Trimming shortened V by 0 bases and J by 7 bases, and 12 bases separated the two germline ends. The CDR3 has 14 amino acids. The CDR3 protein is CAWSVAGLIEKLFF. CDR3 in DNA: TGTGCCTGGAGTGTCGCAGGCCTGATTGAAAAACTGTTTTTT. Supplemented by reference TRBV30 and TRBJ1-4, the full variable domain reads SQTIHQWPATLVQPVGSPLSLECTVEGTSNPNLYWYRQAAGRGLQLLFYSVGIGQISSEVPQNLSASRPQDRQFILSSKKLLLSDSGFYLCAWSVAGLIEKLFFGSGTQLSVL.

This clone was observed a few times. The chain is built from TRBV11-2 and TRBJ1-3; unclear D gene. With 0 bases removed from V and 9 bases from J, the gap between germline ends came to 6 bases. The CDR3 runs to 12 residues. CDR1 and CDR2 (germline): SGHAT, FQNNGV. CDR3: CASSLDLGTIYF. The CDR3 DNA is TGTGCCAGCAGCTTAGATCTGGGCACCATATATTTT.

The chain recombines TRBV18 with TRBJ1-1; no clear D gene. Germline CDR1 KGHSH, CDR2 LQKENI. The CDR3 sequence is 13 residues long. Trimming stripped 10 bases from V and 1 base from J, with 13 bases between. The CDR3 loop is CATRFDRNTEAFF. CDR3 DNA: TGTGCCACCCGTTTTGACCGGAACACTGAAGCTTTCTTT. Looking up the rest from reference TRBV18 and TRBJ1-1 gives the full variable domain: NAGVMQNPRHLVRRRGQEARLRCSPMKGHSHVYWYRQLPEEGLKFMVYLQKENIIDESGMPKERFSAEFPKEGPSILRIQQVVRGDSAAYFCATRFDRNTEAFFGQGTRLTVV.

As to this clone: The germline gene is not matched at one end of the junction; a read error may be the cause. This sequence joins TRBV7-7 and TRBJ2-3; the D call may be TRBD1 or TRBD2 (5 bases each). Germline lookup yields CDR1 SSHAT and CDR2 FNYEAQ (reference sequence). The CDR3 is made up of 14 amino acids. CDR3 in amino acids: CASSSGRTADTQYF. CDR3 nucleotides: TGTGCTAGCAGCTCGGGACGGACCGCAGATACGCAGTATTTT.

This chain joins TRBV25-1 and TRBJ2-7; 8 nucleotides align to TRBD1. This CDR3 comprises 13 residues. Losses at the gene ends were 6 bases for V and 6 bases for J; bases not matched to a gene: 7. Germline CDR1 MGHDK, CDR2 SYGVNS. The CDR3 nucleotides are TGTGCCAGCAGAAGTCCAGGGGGCGCCGAGCAGTACTTC. As protein: CASRSPGGAEQYF.

This sequence joins TRBV6-6 and TRBJ2-5; perhaps TRBD1 as D (5 bases). The CDR3 runs to 14 residues. Germline CDR1 and CDR2: MNHNY and SVGAGI (reference sequence). The ends were cut back, 6 bases at V and 3 bases at J, with 14 bases in the middle. The CDR3 here is CASSHSVGEETQYF. CDR3 coding DNA: TGTGCCAGCAGCCACTCTGTAGGGGAAGAGACCCAGTACTTC.

The V gene is TRBV10-3, the J gene TRBJ1-1, with D possibly TRBD1 on 6 matching bases. The length of the CDR3 is 15 residues. CDR1 and CDR2 from the germline V gene are ENHRY and SYGVKD. V lost 5 bases, J lost 0 bases, and 13 bases lay in between. The CDR3 reads CAISILGGMNTEAFF. The CDR3 DNA sequence: TGTGCCATCAGTATCCTAGGGGGAATGAACACTGAAGCTTTCTTT.

The genes are TRBV5-6 and TRBJ2-2, with D unresolved. The ends were cut back, 2 bases at V and 6 bases at J, with 5 bases in the middle. Germline CDR1 reads SGHDT; CDR2 reads YYEEEE. CDR3 length equals 12 residues. CDR3 loop: CASSFRPGELFF. The CDR3 DNA reads as TGTGCCAGCAGCTTCAGGCCCGGGGAGCTGTTTTTT.

The chain has TRBV5-8 and TRBJ2-1; TRBD1 agrees at 7 bases. CDR1 and CDR2 from the germline V gene are SGHTS and YDEGEE. This CDR3 has 13 residues. The V gene end was trimmed by 2 bases and the J gene end by 6 bases; junction bases not matched to a gene: 2. CDR3 coding DNA: TGTGCCAGCAGCTTACAGGGGCGCAATGAGCAGTTCTTC. Its translation is CASSLQGRNEQFF.

The V gene is TRBV6-1, the J gene TRBJ1-5; D is unresolved. CDR3 length equals 14 residues. Trimming took off 0 bases at V and 7 bases at J, with 10 bases between the two ends. Germline V lookup: CDR1 MNHNS, CDR2 SASEGT. The CDR3 DNA is TGTGCCAGCAGTGAAGCGCAAGGGTTCCAGCCCCAGCATTTT. Encoded protein: CASSEAQGFQPQHF.

This chain connects TRBV10-2 to TRBJ1-4, with a possible D match to TRBD1 (5 bases). The CDR3 has 13 residues. Trimming cost V 4 bases and J 8 bases, with 11 bases left between them. Germline assignment: CDR1 WSHSY and CDR2 SAAADI. The CDR3 loop reads CASSGSQGEKLFF. The DNA of the CDR3 is TGCGCCAGCAGTGGATCCCAGGGAGAAAAACTGTTTTTT.

The gene calls are TRBV7-9 and TRBJ2-5; D gene ambiguous. V was trimmed by 0 bases and J by 8 bases, leaving 19 bases between them. Germline values: CDR1 SEHNR, CDR2 FQNEAQ (reference sequence). The CDR3 contains 16 residues. The CDR3 spells CASSLAQSWRLATQYF. DNA of the CDR3: TGTGCCAGCAGCTTAGCCCAATCGTGGCGGTTGGCTACCCAGTACTTC.

The rearrangement joins TRBV28 to TRBJ1-5; D perhaps matches TRBD1 (6 bases). Deletions cut 7 bases from V and 0 bases from J, with 22 bases between. In germline, CDR1 is MDHEN, CDR2 SYDVKM. This CDR3 is 18 amino acids long. CDR3 bases: TGTGCCAGCATCTCCGGAGACAGGTACTATTATAGCAATCAGCCCCAGCATTTT. As protein: CASISGDRYYYSNQPQHF.

Turning to this clone: The same CDR3 arises from other DNA sequences in this sample as well. The V call is TRBV15, the J call TRBJ2-7; no reliable D call. Trimming removed 0 bases at V and 4 bases at J, with 7 bases between. The germline V gene encodes CDR1 LNHNV and CDR2 YYDKDF (reference sequence). The CDR3 has 13 amino acids. The CDR3 nucleotides read TGTGCCACCAGCAGAGATCCGGGTTACGAGCAGTACTTC. Its translation: CATSRDPGYEQYF. The full variable domain, rest sourced from reference TRBV15 and TRBJ2-7, is DAMVIQNPRYQVTQFGKPVTLSCSQTLNHNVMYWYQQKSSQAPKLLFHYYDKDFNNEADTPDNFQSRRPNTSFCFLDIRSPGLGDTAMYLCATSRDPGYEQYFGPGTRLTVT.

This rearrangement joins TRBV6-5 to TRBJ1-1; no clear D gene. This CDR3 has 13 residues. V was shortened by 2 bases and J by 1 base, with 5 bases between the two germline ends. CDR1 and CDR2 (germline): MNHEY, SVGAGI. CDR3 nucleotides: TGTGCCAGCAGTTACCATGAGAACACTGAAGCTTTCTTT. As protein: CASSYHENTEAFF.

With respect to this clone: Within the sample, other DNA sequences also encode this same CDR3. The chain carries TRBV7-9 and TRBJ2-2, with D possibly matching TRBD1 (5 bases). Germline V CDR1 and CDR2: SEHNR, FQNEAQ (reference sequence). The CDR3 totals 14 residues. Trimming left V 0 bases short and J 3 bases short, with 5 bases between. CDR3 in amino acids: CASSLATDTGELFF. The CDR3 nucleotides read TGTGCCAGCAGCTTAGCGACAGACACCGGGGAGCTGTTTTTT.